The 8 T cell receptor beta chains listed next were all sequenced from one sample in a study of cytomegalovirus exposure and HLA in healthy donors. The PCR had 60 Vbeta and 13 Jbeta primers. Data came from immunoSEQ multiplex PCR; TCRdb stores just in-frame clones and leaves some out. The sample lists about 120,000 clones; approximately 8.6% were seen once. Source material: PBMCs. The receptors shown here come from a woman aged 40 to 49 in good health and CMV-seropositive.

The rearrangement joins TRBV6-1 to TRBJ1-5; a possible D gene is TRBD1 (5 bases). V was pared by 5 bases and J by 8 bases, with 13 bases between. CDR3 size: 13 residues. Germline-derived CDR1 and CDR2 are MNHNS and SASEGT. CDR3 residues: CASSRRAYEPQHF. CDR3 coding DNA: TGTGCCAGCAGTCGCAGGGCGTATGAGCCCCAGCATTTT.

The chain is built from TRBV15 and TRBJ2-7, with a possible D match to TRBD1 (6 bases). CDR1 is LNHNV and CDR2 is YYDKDF in the germline V gene (reference sequence). Between the trimmed V and J ends, which lost 3 bases and 2 bases, there was a span of 14 bases. The CDR3 is 15 amino acids. In DNA, the CDR3 is TGTGCCACCAGCAGGGAACGGACAGCTCCCTACGAGCAGTACTTC. It specifies CATSRERTAPYEQYF.

The chain employs TRBV29-1 and TRBJ2-7, with TRBD1 matching over 11 bases. Germline-derived CDR1 and CDR2 are SQVTM and ANQGSEA. V trimming: 6 bases; J trimming: 4 bases; junction bases outside the gene matches: 5. This CDR3 has 13 amino acids. For the CDR3, the DNA is TGCAGCGTAACCGGGACAGGGGGTTACGAGCAGTACTTC. As protein: CSVTGTGGYEQYF.

This clone was counted between two and nine times. The CDR3: CASSLGGAGELFF. The CDR3 coding sequence is TGTGCCAGCAGCTTGGGGGGGGCCGGGGAGCTGTTTTTT. The V call is TRBV5-6, the J call TRBJ2-2; a weak D match, TRBD2 (6 bases). V was pared by 0 bases and J by 6 bases, with 6 bases between. CDR1 and CDR2 (germline): SGHDT, YYEEEE. The CDR3 runs 13 residues.

CDR3 loop: CASSFDSSYEQYF. The DNA for the CDR3 is TGTGCCAGCAGCTTCGACAGTAGCTACGAGCAGTACTTC. V gene TRBV5-6 combines with J gene TRBJ2-7; D is possibly TRBD1 (5 bases). The CDR3 runs to 13 residues. Germline V lookup: CDR1 SGHDT, CDR2 YYEEEE. Trimming removed 2 bases at V and 3 bases at J, with 9 bases between.

The CDR3 region is CASSWGQNTEAFF. The CDR3 bases are TGCGCCAGCAGCTGGGGACAGAACACTGAAGCTTTCTTT. The rearrangement links TRBV5-1 to TRBJ1-1; perhaps TRBD1 as D (6 bases). The germline V and J ends were trimmed by 3 bases and 1 base, with 7 bases remaining between them. CDR1 SGHRS and CDR2 YFSETQ come from the germline V gene. This CDR3 has 13 residues.

The chain couples TRBV6-4 to TRBJ2-1; tentative D call: TRBD2 (7 bases). The CDR3 runs 13 residues. V was shortened by 8 bases and J by 8 bases, with 16 bases between the two germline ends. The germline CDR1 and CDR2 sequences are MRHNA and SNTAGT. This CDR3 is CASRGAPRDEQFF. CDR3 bases: TGTGCCAGCCGGGGGGCCCCCAGAGATGAGCAGTTCTTC.

The rearrangement uses TRBV6-4 and TRBJ2-1; 13 bases align to TRBD2. This CDR3 comprises 15 residues. Germline values: CDR1 MRHNA, CDR2 SNTAGT. Trimming cost V 7 bases and J 8 bases; bases outside gene matches: 8. CDR3 sequence (DNA): TGTGCCAGCACAAGACTAGCGGGGGGTATGGATGAGCAGTTCTTC. Amino acid sequence: CASTRLAGGMDEQFF.